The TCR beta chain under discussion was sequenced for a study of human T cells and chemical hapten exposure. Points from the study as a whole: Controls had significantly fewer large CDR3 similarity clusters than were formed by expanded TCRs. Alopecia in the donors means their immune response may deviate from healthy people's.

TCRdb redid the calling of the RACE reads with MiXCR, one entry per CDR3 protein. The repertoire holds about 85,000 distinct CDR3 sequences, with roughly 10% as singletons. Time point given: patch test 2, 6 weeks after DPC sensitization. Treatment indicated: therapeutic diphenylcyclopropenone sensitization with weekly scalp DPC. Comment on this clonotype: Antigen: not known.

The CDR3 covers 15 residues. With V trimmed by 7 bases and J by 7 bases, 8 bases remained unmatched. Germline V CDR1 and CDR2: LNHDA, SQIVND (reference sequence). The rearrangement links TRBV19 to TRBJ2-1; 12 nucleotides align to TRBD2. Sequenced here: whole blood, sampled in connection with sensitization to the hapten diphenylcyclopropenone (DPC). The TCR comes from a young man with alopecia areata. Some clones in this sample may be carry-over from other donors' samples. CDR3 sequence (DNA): TGTGCCAGTAATCTAGCGGGGGGGCCCCTGAATGAGCAGTTCTTC. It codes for CASNLAGGPLNEQFF.